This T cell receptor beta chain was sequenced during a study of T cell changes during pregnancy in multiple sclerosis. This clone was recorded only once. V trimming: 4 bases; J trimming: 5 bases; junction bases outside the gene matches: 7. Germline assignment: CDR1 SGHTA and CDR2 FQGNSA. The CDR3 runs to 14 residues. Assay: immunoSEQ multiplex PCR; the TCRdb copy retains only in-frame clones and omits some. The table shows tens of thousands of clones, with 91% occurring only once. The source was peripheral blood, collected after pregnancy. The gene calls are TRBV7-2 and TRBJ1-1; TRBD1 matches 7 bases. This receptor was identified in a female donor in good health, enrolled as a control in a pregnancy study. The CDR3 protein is CASSSQTGVTEAFF. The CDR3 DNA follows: TGTGCCAGCAGCTCACAAACAGGGGTTACTGAAGCTTTCTTT. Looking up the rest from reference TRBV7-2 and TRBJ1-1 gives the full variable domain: GAGVSQSPSNKVTEKGKDVELRCDPISGHTALYWYRQSLGQGLEFLIYFQGNSAPDKSGLPSDRFSAERTGGSVSTLTIQRTQQEDSAVYLCASSSQTGVTEAFFGQGTRLTVV.